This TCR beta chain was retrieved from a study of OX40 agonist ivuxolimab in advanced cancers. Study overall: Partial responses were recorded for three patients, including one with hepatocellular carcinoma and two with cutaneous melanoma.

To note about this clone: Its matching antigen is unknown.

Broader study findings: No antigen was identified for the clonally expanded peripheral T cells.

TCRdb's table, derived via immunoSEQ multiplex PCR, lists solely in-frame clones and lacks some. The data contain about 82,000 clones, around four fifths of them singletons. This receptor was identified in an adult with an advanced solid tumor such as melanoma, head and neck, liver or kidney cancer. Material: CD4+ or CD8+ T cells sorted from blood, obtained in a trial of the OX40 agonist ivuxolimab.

The CDR3 coding sequence is TGTGCCAGTAGTTACCGGGACAGGGGGCCGAGGGACCAAGCTTTCTTT. It codes for CASSYRDRGPRDQAFF. The rearrangement joins TRBV19 to TRBJ1-1; 12 positions agree with TRBD1. J was trimmed by 9 bases and V by 5 bases; bases with no gene match: 13. The length of the CDR3 is 16 residues. Germline-derived CDR1 and CDR2 are LNHDA and SQIVND (reference sequence).